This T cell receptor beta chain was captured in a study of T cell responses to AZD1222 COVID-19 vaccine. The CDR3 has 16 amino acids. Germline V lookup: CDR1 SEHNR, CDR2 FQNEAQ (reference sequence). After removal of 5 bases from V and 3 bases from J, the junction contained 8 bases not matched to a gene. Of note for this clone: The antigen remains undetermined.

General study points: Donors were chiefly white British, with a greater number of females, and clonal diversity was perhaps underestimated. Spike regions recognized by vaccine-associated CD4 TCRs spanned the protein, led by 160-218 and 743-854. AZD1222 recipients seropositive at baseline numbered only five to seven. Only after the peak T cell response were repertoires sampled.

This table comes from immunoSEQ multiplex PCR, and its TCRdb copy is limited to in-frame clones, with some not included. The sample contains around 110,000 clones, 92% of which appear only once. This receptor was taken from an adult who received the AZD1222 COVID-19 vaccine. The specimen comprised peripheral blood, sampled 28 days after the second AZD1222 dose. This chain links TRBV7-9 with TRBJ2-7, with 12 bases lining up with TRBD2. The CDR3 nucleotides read TGTGCCAGCAGCCGATTAAGGACTAGCGGGATCTACGAGCAGTACTTC. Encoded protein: CASSRLRTSGIYEQYF.